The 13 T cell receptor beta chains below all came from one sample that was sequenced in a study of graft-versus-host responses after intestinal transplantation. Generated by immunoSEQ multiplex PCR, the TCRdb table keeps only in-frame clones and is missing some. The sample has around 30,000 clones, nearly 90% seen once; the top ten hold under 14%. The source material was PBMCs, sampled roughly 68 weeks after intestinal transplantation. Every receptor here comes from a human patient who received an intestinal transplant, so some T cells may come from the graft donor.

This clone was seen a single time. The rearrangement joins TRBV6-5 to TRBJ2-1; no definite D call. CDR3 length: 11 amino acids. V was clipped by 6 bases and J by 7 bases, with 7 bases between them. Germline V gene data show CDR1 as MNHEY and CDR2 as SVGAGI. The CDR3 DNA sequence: TGTGCCAGCAGACAAAAAAATGAGCAGTTCTTC. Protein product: CASRQKNEQFF.

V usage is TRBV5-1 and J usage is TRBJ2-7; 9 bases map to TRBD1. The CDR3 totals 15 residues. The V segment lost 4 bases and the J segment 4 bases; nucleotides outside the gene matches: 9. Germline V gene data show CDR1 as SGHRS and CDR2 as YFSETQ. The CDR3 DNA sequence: TGCGCCAGCAGCGGGGGGACAGGGCTAGGGTACGAGCAGTACTTC. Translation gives CASSGGTGLGYEQYF.

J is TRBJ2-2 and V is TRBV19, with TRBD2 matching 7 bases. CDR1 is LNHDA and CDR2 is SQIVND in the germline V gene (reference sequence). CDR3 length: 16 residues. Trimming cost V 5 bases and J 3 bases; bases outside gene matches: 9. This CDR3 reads CASSWEGPKYTGELFF. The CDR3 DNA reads TGTGCCAGTAGTTGGGAGGGCCCTAAATACACCGGGGAGCTGTTTTTT. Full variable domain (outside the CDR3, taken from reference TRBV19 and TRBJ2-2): DGGITQSPKYLFRKEGQNVTLSCEQNLNHDAMYWYRQDPGQGLRLIYYSQIVNDFQKGDIAEGYSVSREKKESFPLTVTSAQKNPTAFYLCASSWEGPKYTGELFFGEGSRLTVL.

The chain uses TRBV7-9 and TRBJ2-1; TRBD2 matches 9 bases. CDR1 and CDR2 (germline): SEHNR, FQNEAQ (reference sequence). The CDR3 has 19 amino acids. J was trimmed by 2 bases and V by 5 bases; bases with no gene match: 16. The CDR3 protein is CASSAERGRVAGAYNEQFF. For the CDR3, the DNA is TGTGCCAGCAGCGCTGAGAGGGGTAGAGTAGCGGGGGCCTACAATGAGCAGTTCTTC.

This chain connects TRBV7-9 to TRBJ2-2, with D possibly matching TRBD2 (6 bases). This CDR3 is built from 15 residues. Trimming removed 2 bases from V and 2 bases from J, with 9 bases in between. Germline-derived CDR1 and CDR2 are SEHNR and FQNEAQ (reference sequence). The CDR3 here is CASSLSGVNTGELFF. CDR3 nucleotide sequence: TGTGCCAGCAGCTTATCGGGGGTAAACACCGGGGAGCTGTTTTTT.

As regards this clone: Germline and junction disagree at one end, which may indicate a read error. CDR3 region: CASSLAGGSNEQFF. DNA of the CDR3: TGTGCCAGCAGCCTAGCGGGGGGGTCCAATGAGCAGTTCTTC. This chain links TRBV7-8 with TRBJ2-1, with 12 bases lining up with TRBD2. The CDR3 contains 14 residues. Germline lookup yields CDR1 SGHVS and CDR2 FQNEAQ. The variable domain in full, with the rest retrieved from reference TRBV7-8 and TRBJ2-1, is GAGVSQSPRYKVAKRGQDVALRCDPISGHVSLFWYQQALGQGPEFLTYFQNEAQLDKSGLPSDRFFAERPEGSVSTLKIQRTQQEDSAVYLCASSLAGGSNEQFFGPGTRLTVL.

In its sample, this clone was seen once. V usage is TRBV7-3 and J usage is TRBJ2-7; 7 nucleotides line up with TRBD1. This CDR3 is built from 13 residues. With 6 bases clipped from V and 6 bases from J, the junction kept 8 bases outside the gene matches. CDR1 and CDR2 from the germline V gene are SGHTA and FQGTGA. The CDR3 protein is CASSSRGTAEQYF. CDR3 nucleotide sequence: TGTGCCAGCAGTTCCAGGGGGACAGCCGAGCAGTACTTC.

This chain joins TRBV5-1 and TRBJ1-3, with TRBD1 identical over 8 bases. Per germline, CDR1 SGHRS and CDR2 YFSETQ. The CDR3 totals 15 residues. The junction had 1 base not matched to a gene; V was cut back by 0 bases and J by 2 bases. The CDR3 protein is CASSLEGQAGNTIYF. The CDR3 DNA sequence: TGCGCCAGCAGCTTGGAGGGACAGGCTGGAAACACCATATATTTT.

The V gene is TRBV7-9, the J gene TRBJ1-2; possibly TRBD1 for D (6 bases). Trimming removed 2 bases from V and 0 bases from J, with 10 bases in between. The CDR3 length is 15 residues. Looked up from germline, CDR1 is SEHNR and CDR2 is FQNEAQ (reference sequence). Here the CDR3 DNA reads TGTGCCAGCAGCTTACACCGGGACACTAACTATGGCTACACCTTC. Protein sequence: CASSLHRDTNYGYTF.

CDR3 in DNA: TGTGCCAGCAGCACCGGGACCTCTGGCGAGCAGTACTTC. This encodes CASSTGTSGEQYF. This chain uses TRBV7-2 with TRBJ2-7, with D perhaps given as TRBD1 or TRBD2 (5 bases each). Trimming pared 5 bases from V and 6 bases from J, leaving 14 bases between. The CDR3 covers 13 residues. Per the germline V gene, CDR1 is SGHTA and CDR2 is FQGNSA.

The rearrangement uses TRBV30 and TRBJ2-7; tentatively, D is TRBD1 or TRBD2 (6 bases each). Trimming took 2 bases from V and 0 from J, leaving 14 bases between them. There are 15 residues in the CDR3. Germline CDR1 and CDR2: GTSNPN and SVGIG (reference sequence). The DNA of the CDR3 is TGTGCCTGGAGTCGGGGGCGCGGAAGCTCCTACGAGCAGTACTTC. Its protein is CAWSRGRGSSYEQYF.

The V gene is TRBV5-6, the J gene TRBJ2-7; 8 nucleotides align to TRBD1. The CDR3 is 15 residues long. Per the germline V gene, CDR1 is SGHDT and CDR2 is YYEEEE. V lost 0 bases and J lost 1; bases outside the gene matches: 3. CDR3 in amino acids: CASSLADRVSYEQYF. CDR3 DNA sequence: TGTGCCAGCAGCTTGGCGGACAGGGTGTCCTACGAGCAGTACTTC. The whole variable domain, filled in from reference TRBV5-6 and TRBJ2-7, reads DAGVTQSPTHLIKTRGQQVTLRCSPKSGHDTVSWYQQALGQGPQFIFQYYEEEERQRGNFPDRFSGHQFPNYSSELNVNALLLGDSALYLCASSLADRVSYEQYFGPGTRLTVT.

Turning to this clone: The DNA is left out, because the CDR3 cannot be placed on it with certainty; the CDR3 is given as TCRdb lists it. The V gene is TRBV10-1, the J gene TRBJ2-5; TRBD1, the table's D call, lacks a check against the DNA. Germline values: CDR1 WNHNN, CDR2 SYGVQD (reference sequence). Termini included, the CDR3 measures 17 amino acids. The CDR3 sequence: CASSQYVGTGGWETQYF.